One sample yielded the 20 T cell receptor beta chains listed below, sequenced in a study of blood T cells in healthy people across ages. For the second PCR, which ran for 7 to 11 cycles, a sample-barcoded 5' primer and a J-beta primer mix were used. TCRdb processed the 5' RACE reads anew with MiXCR; each CDR3 protein has one entry. Counted here are nearly 1 million distinct CDR3 sequences, approximately 50% occurring once; the ten biggest clones make up about 20%. The sample was blood. The receptors were gathered from a woman in her fifties or sixties in good health.

The rearrangement joins TRBV7-9 to TRBJ2-1; unclear D gene. Trimming stripped 11 bases from V and 8 bases from J, with 16 bases between. CDR1 and CDR2 (germline): SEHNR, FQNEAQ (reference sequence). CDR3 size: 12 residues. CDR3 sequence: CASRSERHEQFF. The CDR3 DNA follows: TGTGCCTCAAGGTCTGAAAGACATGAGCAGTTCTTC.

This clonotype has only a few counts. This chain uses TRBV6-5 with TRBJ1-2; D gene unclear. The CDR3 has 13 amino acids. Per germline, CDR1 MNHEY and CDR2 SVGAGI. Trimming took 5 bases from V and 0 from J, leaving 7 bases between them. In DNA, the CDR3 is TGTGCCAGCAGTCACGGCCCTAACTATGGCTACACCTTC. Protein: CASSHGPNYGYTF.

This clonotype was counted between two and nine times. V gene TRBV6-1 combines with J gene TRBJ2-1, with D possibly TRBD2 on 6 matching bases. Trimming stripped 7 bases from V and 0 bases from J, with 19 bases between. Germline-derived CDR1 and CDR2 are MNHNS and SASEGT. This CDR3 is 17 amino acids long. The chain's CDR3 is CASIDSSGGISYNEQFF. CDR3 nucleotides: TGTGCCAGCATCGACTCCTCCGGAGGGATCTCCTACAATGAGCAGTTCTTC.

The V call is TRBV28, the J call TRBJ1-1; TRBD1 might be the D (6 bases). Germline CDR1 MDHEN, CDR2 SYDVKM. V was cut by 7 bases and J by 0 bases, with 12 bases left in between. This CDR3 comprises 14 residues. This CDR3 reads CASILTGLNTEAFF. The CDR3 DNA is TGTGCCAGCATCCTGACAGGATTGAACACTGAAGCTTTCTTT.

The J gene is TRBJ2-5, the V gene TRBV4-3; D might be TRBD1 or TRBD2, each matching 6 bases. This CDR3 region has 16 residues. Germline lookup yields CDR1 LGHNA and CDR2 YSLEER. Trimming took 1 base from V and 1 from J, leaving 13 bases between them. The CDR3 protein is CASSQGIGGLQETQYF. For the CDR3, the DNA is TGCGCCAGCAGCCAAGGCATTGGGGGGCTCCAAGAGACCCAGTACTTC.

This clonotype was seen a few times. The V gene is TRBV6-1, the J gene TRBJ2-6; D is uncertain. V was shortened by 2 bases and J by 0 bases, with 5 bases between the two germline ends. There are 15 residues in the CDR3. Germline CDR1 is MNHNS and CDR2 is SASEGT. CDR3 nucleotides: TGTGCCAGCAGTGAACGTGCCTCTGGGGCCAACGTCCTGACTTTC. This translates into CASSERASGANVLTF.

The gene calls are TRBV20-1 and TRBJ2-5, with 13 bases lining up with TRBD2. The tail of the sequence fits TRBJ2-7 better, so the J call may be wrong. This CDR3 contains 15 residues. Germline values: CDR1 DFQATT, CDR2 SNEGSKA (reference sequence). CDR3 residues: CSASDRTSGSNEQYF. The CDR3 DNA sequence: TGCAGTGCTAGCGACCGGACTAGCGGGAGTAACGAGCAGTACTTC.

J is TRBJ2-7 and V is TRBV28, with D possibly being TRBD2 (6 bases). Trimming took 10 bases from V and 2 from J, leaving 15 bases between them. This CDR3 is built from 13 residues. From germline, CDR1 is MDHEN and CDR2 SYDVKM. As DNA, the CDR3 is TGTGCCATCGCAACCGGGGGTACCTACGAGCAGTACTTC. This translates into CAIATGGTYEQYF.

V is TRBV20-1 and J is TRBJ2-7; 9 bases match TRBD2. There are 14 residues in the CDR3. J lost 5 bases, V lost 5 bases, and 10 bases had no gene match. CDR1 is DFQATT, CDR2 SNEGSKA, per germline (reference sequence). The CDR3 is CSAAESGRIDEQYF. The CDR3 nucleotides are TGCAGTGCTGCCGAAAGCGGGAGGATCGACGAGCAGTACTTC.

The genes are TRBV7-2 and TRBJ1-5; D unclear. Deletions cut 1 base from V and 1 base from J, with 11 bases between. The germline gives CDR1 SGHTA, CDR2 FQGNSA. The CDR3 runs 16 residues. The CDR3 DNA is TGTGCCAGCAGCTTAGAAGGCGGCAGGAGCAATCAGCCCCAGCATTTT. Amino acid sequence: CASSLEGGRSNQPQHF. The whole variable domain, remainder taken from reference TRBV7-2 and TRBJ1-5, is GAGVSQSPSNKVTEKGKDVELRCDPISGHTALYWYRQSLGQGLEFLIYFQGNSAPDKSGLPSDRFSAERTGGSVSTLTIQRTQQEDSAVYLCASSLEGGRSNQPQHFGDGTRLSIL.

There are a few counts of this clonotype. This sequence joins TRBV7-2 and TRBJ2-4; D gene uncertain. V lost 4 bases and J 4 bases, leaving 8 bases between the germline ends. Germline CDR1 is SGHTA and CDR2 is FQGNSA. The CDR3 length is 13 residues. In nucleotides, the CDR3 is TGTGCCAGCAGCTACTTCCAGAAAAACATTCAGTACTTC. The encoded protein is CASSYFQKNIQYF. Based on the CDR3 plus reference TRBV7-2 and TRBJ2-4, the full variable domain is GAGVSQSPSNKVTEKGKDVELRCDPISGHTALYWYRQSLGQGLEFLIYFQGNSAPDKSGLPSDRFSAERTGGSVSTLTIQRTQQEDSAVYLCASSYFQKNIQYFGAGTRLSVL.

V gene TRBV4-2 combines with J gene TRBJ2-4; 8 nucleotides line up with TRBD2. The J call is in doubt because the DNA end fits TRBJ2-7 better. The germline gives CDR1 LGHNA, CDR2 YNFKEQ. This CDR3 spans 16 amino acids. Here the CDR3 DNA reads TGTGCCAGCAGCCAAGACCCGACTAGCGATCCCTACGAGCAGTACTTC. Translating it yields CASSQDPTSDPYEQYF.

This chain joins TRBV27 and TRBJ1-5; D may be TRBD1 (6 bases). Trimming removed 5 bases from V and 6 bases from J, with 14 bases in between. Germline CDR1 reads MNHEY; CDR2 reads SMNVEV (reference sequence). The CDR3 runs to 14 residues. CDR3: CASSLGGASQPQHF. The CDR3 nucleotides are TGTGCCAGCAGTCTAGGGGGGGCTAGTCAGCCCCAGCATTTT.

This clonotype occurred once. The chain recombines TRBV29-1 with TRBJ2-1; D gene uncertain. CDR3 length equals 11 residues. The V end was cut by 5 bases, the J end by 6 bases, with 8 bases between. Germline CDR1 reads SQVTM; CDR2 reads ANQGSEA. The CDR3 bases are TGCAGCGTTACGGACCCCAATGAGCAGTTCTTC. Encoded protein: CSVTDPNEQFF.

Remarks on this clonotype: A much larger clone is a single base away; this may be a read error. V gene TRBV6-6 combines with J gene TRBJ2-7; D gene uncertain. The end of the DNA is better explained by TRBJ2-5, so the J call may be wrong. The germline gives CDR1 MNHNY, CDR2 SVGAGI (reference sequence). CDR3 length: 13 residues. CDR3 amino acids: CASSDERRGTQYF. The CDR3 DNA follows: TGTGCCAGCAGTGACGAGAGGAGAGGGACCCAGTACTTC.

The chain couples TRBV7-3 to TRBJ2-6; tentatively, D is TRBD1 (6 bases). The V and J ends lost 3 bases and 0 bases respectively, with 9 bases between them. There are 16 residues in the CDR3. The germline V gene has CDR1 SGHTA and CDR2 FQGTGA. CDR3 nucleotide sequence: TGTGCCAGCAGCTTGGACAGTAGCTCTGGGGCCAACGTCCTGACTTTC. As protein: CASSLDSSSGANVLTF.

This clonotype appeared a few times. V and J are TRBV6-2 or TRBV6-3 and TRBJ1-2; no clear D. The CDR3 loop spans 15 amino acids. Germline CDR1 is MNHEY and CDR2 is SVGEGT. With 7 bases removed from V and 4 bases from J, the gap between germline ends came to 19 bases. Written as DNA, the CDR3 is TGTGCCAGCACCACCGGACGGCTACAAACCTATGGCTACACCTTC. Encoded protein: CASTTGRLQTYGYTF.

J is TRBJ2-5 and V is TRBV12-3 or TRBV12-4; 9 positions match TRBD2. CDR3 size: 15 residues. J lost 11 bases, V lost 6 bases, and 16 bases had no gene match. DNA of the CDR3: TGTGCCAGCAGGATAGGACTAGCGTACGACAATGAGCAGTACTTC. This gives the protein CASRIGLAYDNEQYF.

This clonotype was observed a few times. This may be a read error: a much more frequent sequence differs by one nucleotide. The CDR3, as DNA: TGCGCCAGCAGCTCCGGGGCGGGCTACTACAATGAGCAGTACTTC. It specifies CASSSGAGYYNEQYF. This chain uses TRBV5-1 with TRBJ2-1; D assignment may be TRBD1 or TRBD2 (5 bases each). Near its end, the DNA agrees better with TRBJ2-7, so the J call may be wrong. Germline V CDR1 and CDR2: SGHRS, YFSETQ. CDR3 size: 15 residues.

CDR3 sequence: CASSQDSRGPDYGYTF. The CDR3 region has the DNA TGCGCCAGCAGCCAAGATAGTAGGGGGCCGGACTATGGCTACACCTTC. The J gene is TRBJ1-2, the V gene TRBV4-1, with TRBD1 matching over 7 bases. V shed 0 bases and J 3 bases; nucleotides not matched to a gene: 7. CDR1 and CDR2 from the germline V gene are MGHRA and YSYEKL. This CDR3 is built from 16 residues.